The rows below give T cell receptor beta chains drawn from one sample of a study of regulatory T cells in long-lasting Graves disease. Each CDR3 protein is one row after TCRdb ran MiXCR on the multiplex PCR reads. The sample lists a few hundred thousand distinct CDR3 sequences; more than 20% were seen once. Sequencing used peripheral blood mononuclear cells (PBMCs), obtained when the disease was refractory, from a patient treated with antithyroid drugs. Receptors originate from a woman in her thirties or forties with Graves disease. The CDR3 runs from the conserved cysteine through the conserved F or W. Fields, in order: CDR3 protein, CDR3 DNA, V gene, clone size, J gene, D gene. D genes are given only for firm matches. The size of a clone is reported for some rows only, either as once, few or many, or as a class for expanded clones.

CASSHKFLTGTQETQYF TGTGCCAGCAGCCACAAGTTTCTGACAGGCACCCAAGAGACCCAGTACTTC TRBV5-5 - TRBJ2-5 -
CASSLLGYEDTGELFF TGTGCCAGCAGTTTATTAGGGTATGAGGACACCGGGGAGCTGTTTTTT TRBV12-3/TRBV12-4 many TRBJ2-2 -
CASSRDTSSGSETQYF TGTGCCAGCAGCCGAGATACAAGTAGCGGGAGTGAGACCCAGTACTTC TRBV7-2 many TRBJ2-5 TRBD2
CASSFLPSGRAEQYF TGTGCCAGCAGTTTCCTCCCTAGCGGGAGAGCCGAGCAGTACTTC TRBV28 many TRBJ2-7 TRBD2
CSAGAGPVREQFF TGCAGTGCTGGAGCGGGCCCGGTACGCGAGCAGTTCTTC TRBV20-1 - TRBJ2-1 -
CASSLGQWTGELFF TGTGCCAGCAGTTTGGGACAGTGGACCGGGGAGCTGTTTTTT TRBV12-3/TRBV12-4 many TRBJ2-2 TRBD1
CASSEGLAGGPSDTQYF TGTGCCAGCAGCGAGGGACTAGCGGGAGGGCCCTCAGATACGCAGTATTTT TRBV11-2 few TRBJ2-3 TRBD2
CASSKAGGGSPLHF TGTGCCAGCAGTAAGGCAGGGGGAGGTTCACCCCTCCACTTT TRBV28 many TRBJ1-6 TRBD1
CASSLFPYSQHF TGTGCCAGCAGTTTATTCCCATATTCCCAGCATTTT TRBV28 few TRBJ1-5 -
CASSLGLAGYNEQFF TGTGCCAGCAGCCTGGGACTAGCGGGGTACAATGAGCAGTTCTTC TRBV27 many TRBJ2-1 TRBD2
CASSSTVTGNTIYF TGTGCCAGCAGTTCCACAGTAACTGGAAACACCATATATTTT TRBV6-5 - TRBJ1-3 -
CASSSGLSKAYEQYF TGTGCCAGCAGTTCAGGTTTGAGTAAGGCCTACGAGCAGTACTTC TRBV12-3/TRBV12-4 many TRBJ2-7 -
CASSLMSFLSNQPQHF TGTGCCAGCAGTTTAATGAGTTTCCTTAGCAATCAGCCCCAGCATTTT TRBV28 many TRBJ1-5 -
CASSLAVGDTGELFF TGTGCCAGCAGCTTGGCGGTGGGAGACACCGGGGAGCTGTTTTTT TRBV7-8 few TRBJ2-2 -
CANPGLADQETQYF TGTGCCAATCCGGGACTAGCGGATCAAGAGACCCAGTACTTC TRBV2 many TRBJ2-5 TRBD2
CASSQEVGQPQHF TGTGCCAGCAGCCAAGAAGTAGGACAGCCCCAGCATTTT TRBV4-2 few TRBJ1-5 -
CASSSRQGIGNQPQHF TGTGCCAGCAGTTCTCGACAGGGGATCGGCAATCAGCCCCAGCATTTT TRBV28 many TRBJ1-5 TRBD1
CASVVEQYF TGCGCCAGCGTGGTGGAGCAGTACTTC TRBV5-1 few TRBJ2-7 -
CSAGPLPGQRSYGYTF TGCAGCGCTGGGCCCCTACCGGGACAGAGGTCCTATGGCTACACCTTC TRBV29-1 many TRBJ1-2 TRBD1
CASSSPPRTGSAGGNTEAFF TGTGCCAGCAGCTCACCCCCCCGGACAGGGTCGGCTGGGGGTAATACTGAAGCTTTCTTT TRBV11-2 few TRBJ1-1 TRBD1
CASSLESDWGREQYF TGTGCCAGCAGCTTAGAATCGGATTGGGGGAGGGAGCAGTACTTC TRBV7-2 - TRBJ2-7 -
CASSVGGDYNEQFF TGTGCCAGCAGCGTAGGCGGGGATTACAATGAGCAGTTCTTC TRBV9 once TRBJ2-1 -
CSVQKAGAGEQYF TGCAGCGTTCAGAAAGCAGGGGCGGGCGAGCAGTACTTC TRBV29-1 many TRBJ2-7 -
CASSGFLTGDEQFF TGTGCCAGCAGTGGGTTTTTGACAGGCGATGAGCAGTTCTTC TRBV28 - TRBJ2-1 -
CASSYGDRGDYEQYF TGTGCCAGCAGTTACGGGGACAGGGGGGACTACGAGCAGTACTTC TRBV6-2/TRBV6-3 few TRBJ2-7 TRBD1
CASSYDGHDSYEQYF TGTGCCAGCAGTTACGATGGACATGACTCCTACGAGCAGTACTTC TRBV6-5 many TRBJ2-7 -
CASSSWQGSHEQYF TGTGCCAGCAGTTCCTGGCAGGGCAGCCACGAGCAGTACTTC TRBV6-5 many TRBJ2-7 -
CASSLARGGGETQYF TGTGCCAGCAGTCTCGCCCGAGGGGGCGGAGAGACCCAGTACTTC TRBV27 - TRBJ2-5 TRBD1
CASSYDKTYEQYF TGCGCCAGCAGCTATGACAAGACCTACGAGCAGTACTTC TRBV5-1 - TRBJ2-7 -
CASSLQGFTDTQYF TGTGCCAGCAGTTTACAGGGATTCACAGATACGCAGTATTTT TRBV28 many TRBJ2-3 -